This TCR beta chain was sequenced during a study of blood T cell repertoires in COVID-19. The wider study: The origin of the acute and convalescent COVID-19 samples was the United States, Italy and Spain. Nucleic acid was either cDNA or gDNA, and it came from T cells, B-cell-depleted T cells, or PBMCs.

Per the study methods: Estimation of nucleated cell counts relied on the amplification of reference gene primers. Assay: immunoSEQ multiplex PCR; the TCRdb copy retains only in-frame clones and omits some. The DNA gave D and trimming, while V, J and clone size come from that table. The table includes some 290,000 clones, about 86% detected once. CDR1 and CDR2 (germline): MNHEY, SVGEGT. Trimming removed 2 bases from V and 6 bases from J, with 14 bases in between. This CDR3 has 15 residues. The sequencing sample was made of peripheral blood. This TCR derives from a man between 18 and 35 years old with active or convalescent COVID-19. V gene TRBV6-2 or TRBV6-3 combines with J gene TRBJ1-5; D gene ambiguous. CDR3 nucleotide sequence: TGTGCCAGCAGTTACGAAGGGAAGGGAGGTCAGCCCCAGCATTTT. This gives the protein CASSYEGKGGQPQHF.